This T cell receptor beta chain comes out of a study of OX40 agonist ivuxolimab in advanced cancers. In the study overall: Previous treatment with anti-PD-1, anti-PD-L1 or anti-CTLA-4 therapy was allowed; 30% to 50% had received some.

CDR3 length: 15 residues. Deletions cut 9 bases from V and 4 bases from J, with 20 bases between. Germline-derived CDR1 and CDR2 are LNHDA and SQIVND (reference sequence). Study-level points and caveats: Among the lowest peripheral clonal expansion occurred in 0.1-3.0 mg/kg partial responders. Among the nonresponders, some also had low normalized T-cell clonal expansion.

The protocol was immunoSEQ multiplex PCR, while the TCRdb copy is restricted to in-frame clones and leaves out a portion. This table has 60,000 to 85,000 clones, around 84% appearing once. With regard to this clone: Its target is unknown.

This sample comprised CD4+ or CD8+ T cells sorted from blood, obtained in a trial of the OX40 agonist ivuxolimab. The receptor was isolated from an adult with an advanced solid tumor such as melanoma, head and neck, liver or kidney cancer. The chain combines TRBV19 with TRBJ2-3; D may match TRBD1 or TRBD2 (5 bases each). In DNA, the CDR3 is TGTGCCAGCAAGCGAGGGGTGGGAGAGGCAGATACGCAGTATTTT. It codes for CASKRGVGEADTQYF.